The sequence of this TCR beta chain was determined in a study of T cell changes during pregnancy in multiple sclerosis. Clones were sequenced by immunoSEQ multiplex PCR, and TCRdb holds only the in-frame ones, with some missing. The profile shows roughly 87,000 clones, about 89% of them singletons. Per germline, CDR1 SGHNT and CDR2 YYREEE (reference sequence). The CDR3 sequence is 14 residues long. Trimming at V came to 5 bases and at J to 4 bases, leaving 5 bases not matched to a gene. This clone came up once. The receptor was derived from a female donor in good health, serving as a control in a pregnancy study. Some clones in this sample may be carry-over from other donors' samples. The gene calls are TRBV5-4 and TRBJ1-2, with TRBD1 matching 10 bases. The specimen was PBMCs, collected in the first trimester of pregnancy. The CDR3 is CASSYGTGVYGYTF. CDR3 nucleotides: TGTGCCAGCAGTTACGGGACAGGGGTCTATGGCTACACCTTC. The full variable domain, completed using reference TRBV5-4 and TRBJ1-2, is ETGVTQSPTHLIKTRGQQVTLRCSSQSGHNTVSWYQQALGQGPQFIFQYYREEENGRGNFPPRFSGLQFPNYSSELNVNALELDDSALYLCASSYGTGVYGYTFGSGTRLTVV.